What follows describes a single T cell receptor (beta chain). Antigen unknown. These data originate in a study of lymphopenia after photon versus proton radiotherapy. TCRdb's table, derived via immunoSEQ multiplex PCR, lists solely in-frame clones and lacks some. The table has roughly 150,000 clones, less than 90% seen once; the top ten hold about 4.7%. The CDR3 totals 15 residues. CDR1 and CDR2 (germline): MNHEY, SMNVEV (reference sequence). V was trimmed by 6 bases and J by 1 base, leaving 14 bases between them. Study-wide points: Under photons, naive T cells and diversity fell while effector/memory populations rose. Only patients who died were analyzed for survival; proton advantage is unproven. After lymphocyte nadir, photon-treated repertoires showed oligoclonal expansion, especially CD8+ Temra.

The receptor's source is a man between 50 and 59 years old with gastric cancer. This sequence joins TRBV27 and TRBJ2-3, with D unresolved. Sample: peripheral blood, taken from a patient treated with photon-based radiotherapy. The CDR3 here is CASSPTSHRTDTQYF. As DNA, the CDR3 is TGTGCCAGCAGCCCCACGTCGCATCGCACAGATACGCAGTATTTT.